This T cell receptor (beta chain) was captured by sequencing in a study of T cell changes during pregnancy in multiple sclerosis. CDR1 and CDR2 from the germline V gene are SGHRS and YFSETQ. The CDR3 totals 14 residues. Trimming pared 1 base from V and 2 bases from J, leaving 9 bases between. Libraries were prepared by immunoSEQ multiplex PCR; TCRdb keeps only in-frame clonotypes and omits some of them. This repertoire shows tens of thousands of clones, around 89% found once; its top ten account for approximately 6.1%. The specimen was CD8+ T cells from peripheral blood mononuclear cells, collected in the second trimester of pregnancy. This chain connects TRBV5-1 to TRBJ1-2; D is unclear. The sequence was collected from a female donor with multiple sclerosis, enrolled in a pregnancy study. DNA for the CDR3: TGCGCCAGCAGCTTGAAGGCCGGGAACTATGGCTACACCTTC. It encodes CASSLKAGNYGYTF.